The text below deals with one T cell receptor beta chain. Its antigen is as yet unknown. Use of 60 Vbeta and 13 Jbeta primers characterized the PCR. Produced via immunoSEQ multiplex PCR; TCRdb's table is partial and in-frame only. This repertoire shows under 200,000 clones, roughly 80% found once; its top ten account for approximately 1.3%. The data are from a study of cytomegalovirus exposure and HLA in healthy donors. This CDR3 region has 16 residues. In germline, CDR1 is SGHVS, CDR2 FQNEAQ. The V segment lost 0 bases and the J segment 5 bases; nucleotides outside the gene matches: 5. Healthy bone marrow donors made up the donor group. The study sampled nominally healthy donors, though unrecorded immune exposures were likely. Findings and caveats of the study: In a later analysis, at a false discovery rate of 0.05, some 15,000 TCR beta sequences were associated with HLA alleles. A prior analysis recorded that most TCR beta V segments were productive about 87% or about 30% of the time.

Material for sequencing was PBMCs. V gene TRBV7-8 combines with J gene TRBJ2-1; 9 nucleotides line up with TRBD2. The origin of this receptor is a man younger than 40 in good health and CMV-seronegative. CDR3 DNA: TGTGCCAGCAGCTTAGCGGCGGGGGGGAAGAACAATGAGCAGTTCTTC. Translation gives CASSLAAGGKNNEQFF.